Described below is a single T cell receptor (beta chain) sequence and its context. Its antigen is still unknown. A sample-barcoded 5' primer and a J-beta primer mix were used in a second PCR of roughly 7 to 11 cycles. TCRdb ran MiXCR on the 5' RACE reads and lists one entry per CDR3 protein. The data contain more than 650,000 distinct CDR3 sequences, approximately 22% of them singletons. The CDR3 loop spans 18 amino acids. Germline V gene data show CDR1 as MGHRA and CDR2 as YSYEKL. Trimming stripped 3 bases from V and 2 bases from J, with 20 bases between. The data originate from a study of blood T cells in healthy people across ages. Regarding the study as a whole: Naive and antigen-experienced cells could not be conclusively compared, given unsorted PBMCs. Estimates of diversity drawn from one million T cells were considered underestimates. Unknown CMV status may confound age-related changes in expanded clones. Per million T cells, the diversity of TCR beta decreased roughly linearly as age advanced.

Material: blood. The chain employs TRBV4-1 and TRBJ2-1; a possible D gene is TRBD1 (7 bases). The TCR sequence derives from a man aged 65 to 85 in good health. CDR3 residues: CASSHPIDREEAYNEQFF. CDR3 coding DNA: TGCGCCAGCAGCCACCCGATCGACAGGGAGGAGGCCTACAATGAGCAGTTCTTC.